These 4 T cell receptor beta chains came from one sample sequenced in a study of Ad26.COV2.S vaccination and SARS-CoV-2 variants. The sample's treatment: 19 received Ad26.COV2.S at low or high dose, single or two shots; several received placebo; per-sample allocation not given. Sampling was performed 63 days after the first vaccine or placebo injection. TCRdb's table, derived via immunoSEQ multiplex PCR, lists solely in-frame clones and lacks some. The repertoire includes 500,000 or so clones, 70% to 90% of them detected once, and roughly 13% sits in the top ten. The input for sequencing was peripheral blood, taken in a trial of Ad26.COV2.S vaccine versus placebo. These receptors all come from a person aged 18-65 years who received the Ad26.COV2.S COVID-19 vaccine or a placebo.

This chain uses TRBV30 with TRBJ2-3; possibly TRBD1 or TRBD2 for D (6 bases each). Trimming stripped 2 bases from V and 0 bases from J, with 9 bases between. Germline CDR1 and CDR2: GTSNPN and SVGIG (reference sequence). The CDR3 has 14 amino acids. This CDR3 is CAWSLGGSTDTQYF. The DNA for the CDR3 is TGTGCCTGGAGTTTAGGGGGGAGCACAGATACGCAGTATTTT.

The CDR3 protein is CASNPGQLSYEQYF. CDR3 in DNA: TGTGCCAGCAACCCTGGACAACTCTCCTACGAGCAGTACTTC. V and J are TRBV5-6 and TRBJ2-7; D might be TRBD1 (5 bases). Trimming left V 6 bases short and J 0 bases short, with 13 bases between. The germline V gene encodes CDR1 SGHDT and CDR2 YYEEEE. The CDR3 consists of 14 residues.

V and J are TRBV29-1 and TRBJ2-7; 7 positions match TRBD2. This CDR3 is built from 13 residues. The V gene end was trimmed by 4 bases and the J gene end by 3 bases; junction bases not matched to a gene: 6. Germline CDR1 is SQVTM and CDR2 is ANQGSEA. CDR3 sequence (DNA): TGCAGCGTTGCAGGACTAGACTTCTACGAGCAGTACTTC. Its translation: CSVAGLDFYEQYF.

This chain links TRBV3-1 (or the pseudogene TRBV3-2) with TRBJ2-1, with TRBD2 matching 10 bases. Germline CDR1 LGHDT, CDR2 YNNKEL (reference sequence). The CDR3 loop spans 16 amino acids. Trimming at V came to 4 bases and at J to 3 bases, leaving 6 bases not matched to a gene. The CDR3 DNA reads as TGTGCCAGCAGCCCAGACGTAGCGGGAGGCTACAATGAGCAGTTCTTC. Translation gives CASSPDVAGGYNEQFF.